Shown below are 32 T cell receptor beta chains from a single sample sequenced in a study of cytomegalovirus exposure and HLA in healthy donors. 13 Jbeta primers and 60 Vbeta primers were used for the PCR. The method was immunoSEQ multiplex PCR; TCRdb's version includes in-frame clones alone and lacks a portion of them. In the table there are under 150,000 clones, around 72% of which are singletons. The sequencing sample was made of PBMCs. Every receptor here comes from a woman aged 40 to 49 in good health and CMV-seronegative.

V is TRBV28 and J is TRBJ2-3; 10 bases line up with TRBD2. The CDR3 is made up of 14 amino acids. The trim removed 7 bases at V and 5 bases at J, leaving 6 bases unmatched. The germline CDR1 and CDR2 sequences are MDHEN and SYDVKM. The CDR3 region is CASIAGGAVDTQYF. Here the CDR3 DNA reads TGTGCCAGCATAGCGGGAGGTGCGGTAGATACGCAGTATTTT.

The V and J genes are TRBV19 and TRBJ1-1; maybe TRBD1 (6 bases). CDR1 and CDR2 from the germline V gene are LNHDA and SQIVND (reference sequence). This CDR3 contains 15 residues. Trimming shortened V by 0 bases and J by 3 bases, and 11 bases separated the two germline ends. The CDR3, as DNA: TGTGCCAGTAGTATAGATGGGGGGGGGCACACTGAAGCTTTCTTT. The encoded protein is CASSIDGGGHTEAFF.

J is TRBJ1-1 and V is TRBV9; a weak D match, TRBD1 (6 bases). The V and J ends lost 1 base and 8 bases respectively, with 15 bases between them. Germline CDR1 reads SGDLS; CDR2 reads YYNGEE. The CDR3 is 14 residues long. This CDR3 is CASSVTGDTGEAFF. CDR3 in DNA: TGTGCCAGCAGCGTAACTGGGGACACAGGGGAAGCTTTCTTT.

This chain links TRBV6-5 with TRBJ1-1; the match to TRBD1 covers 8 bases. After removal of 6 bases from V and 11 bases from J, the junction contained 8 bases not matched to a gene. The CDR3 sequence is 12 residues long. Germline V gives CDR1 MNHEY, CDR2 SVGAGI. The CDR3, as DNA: TGTGCCAGCAGACCAGGGGGCGCGGAGGCTTTCTTT. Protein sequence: CASRPGGAEAFF.

CDR3 loop: CATMGLAKDTQYF. In nucleotides, the CDR3 is TGTGCCACCATGGGCCTAGCAAAAGATACGCAGTATTTT. The gene calls are TRBV15 and TRBJ2-3; a weak D match, TRBD2 (5 bases). Trimming left V 7 bases short and J 5 bases short, with 13 bases between. The CDR3 has 13 residues. Looked up from germline, CDR1 is LNHNV and CDR2 is YYDKDF (reference sequence).

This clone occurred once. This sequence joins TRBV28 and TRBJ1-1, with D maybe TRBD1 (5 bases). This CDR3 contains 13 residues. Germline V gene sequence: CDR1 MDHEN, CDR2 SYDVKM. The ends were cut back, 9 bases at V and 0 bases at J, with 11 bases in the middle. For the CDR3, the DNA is TGTGCCAGTTTTACAGGCTTGAACACTGAAGCTTTCTTT. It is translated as CASFTGLNTEAFF.

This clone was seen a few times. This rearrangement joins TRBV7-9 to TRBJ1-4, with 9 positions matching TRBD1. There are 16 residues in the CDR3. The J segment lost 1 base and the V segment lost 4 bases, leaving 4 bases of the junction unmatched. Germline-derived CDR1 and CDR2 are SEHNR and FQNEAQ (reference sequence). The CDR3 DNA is TGTGCCAGCAGCTCAACAGGGGGCCTAACTAATGAAAAACTGTTTTTT. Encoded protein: CASSSTGGLTNEKLFF.

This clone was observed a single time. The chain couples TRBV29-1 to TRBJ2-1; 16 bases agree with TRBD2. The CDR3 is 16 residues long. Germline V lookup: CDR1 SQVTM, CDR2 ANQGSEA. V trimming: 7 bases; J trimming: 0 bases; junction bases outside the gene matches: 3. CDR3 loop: CSAGTSGGVSYNEQFF. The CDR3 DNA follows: TGCAGCGCTGGGACTAGCGGGGGGGTCTCCTACAATGAGCAGTTCTTC.

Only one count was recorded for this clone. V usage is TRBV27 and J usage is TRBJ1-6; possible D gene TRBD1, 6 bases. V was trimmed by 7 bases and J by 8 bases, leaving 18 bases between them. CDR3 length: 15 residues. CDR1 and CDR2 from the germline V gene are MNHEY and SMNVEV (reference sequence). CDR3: CASKWGGSLDSPLHF. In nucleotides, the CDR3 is TGTGCCAGCAAATGGGGGGGCTCCTTAGATTCACCCCTCCACTTT.

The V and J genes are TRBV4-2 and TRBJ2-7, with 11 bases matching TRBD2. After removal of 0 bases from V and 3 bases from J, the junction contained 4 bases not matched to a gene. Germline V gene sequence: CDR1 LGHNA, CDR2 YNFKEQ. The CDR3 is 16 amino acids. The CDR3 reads CASSQEGLAGGYEQYF. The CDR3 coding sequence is TGTGCCAGCAGCCAAGAGGGTCTAGCGGGAGGCTACGAGCAGTACTTC.

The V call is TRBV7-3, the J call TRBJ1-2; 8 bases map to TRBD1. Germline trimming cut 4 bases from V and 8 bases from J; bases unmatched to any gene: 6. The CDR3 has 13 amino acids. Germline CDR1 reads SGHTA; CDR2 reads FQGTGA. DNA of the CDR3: TGTGCCAGCAGCTCGACAGGGGATAGCGGCTACACCTTC. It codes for CASSSTGDSGYTF.

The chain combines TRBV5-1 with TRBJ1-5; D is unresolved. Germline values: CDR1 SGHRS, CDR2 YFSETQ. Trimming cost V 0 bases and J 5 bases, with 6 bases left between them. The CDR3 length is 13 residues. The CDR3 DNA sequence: TGCGCCAGCAGCTTGGTTCCCGATCAGCCCCAGCATTTT. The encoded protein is CASSLVPDQPQHF.

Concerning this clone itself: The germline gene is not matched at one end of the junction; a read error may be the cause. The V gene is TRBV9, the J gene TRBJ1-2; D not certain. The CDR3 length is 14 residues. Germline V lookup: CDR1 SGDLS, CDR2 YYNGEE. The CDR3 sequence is CASSSSIWQADLSF. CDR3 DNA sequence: TGTGCCAGCAGCTCTTCCATTTGGCAGGCCGACCTATCCTTC.

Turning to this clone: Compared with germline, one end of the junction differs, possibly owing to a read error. The CDR3 coding sequence is TGTGCCAGCAGTTTGGCTACAGGGGAATCTTTATCTGGGGCCAACGGCCTGACTTTC. Translation gives CASSLATGESLSGANGLTF. The rearrangement uses TRBV27 and TRBJ2-6, with 7 nucleotides matching TRBD1. Germline assignment: CDR1 MNHEY and CDR2 SMNVEV (reference sequence). This CDR3 spans 19 amino acids.

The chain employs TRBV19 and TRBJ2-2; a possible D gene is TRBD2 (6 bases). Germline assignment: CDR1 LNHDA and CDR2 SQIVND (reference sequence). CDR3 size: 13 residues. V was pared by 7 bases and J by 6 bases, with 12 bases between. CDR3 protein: CASKPSGAGELFF. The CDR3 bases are TGTGCCAGTAAACCCTCGGGGGCCGGGGAGCTGTTTTTT. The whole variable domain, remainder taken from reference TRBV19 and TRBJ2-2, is DGGITQSPKYLFRKEGQNVTLSCEQNLNHDAMYWYRQDPGQGLRLIYYSQIVNDFQKGDIAEGYSVSREKKESFPLTVTSAQKNPTAFYLCASKPSGAGELFFGEGSRLTVL.

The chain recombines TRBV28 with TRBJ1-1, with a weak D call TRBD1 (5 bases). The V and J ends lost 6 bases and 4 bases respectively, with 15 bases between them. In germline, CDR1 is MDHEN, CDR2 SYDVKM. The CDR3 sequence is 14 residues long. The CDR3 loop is CASSYGGRGTEAFF. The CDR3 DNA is TGTGCCAGCAGCTACGGGGGGAGAGGCACTGAAGCTTTCTTT.

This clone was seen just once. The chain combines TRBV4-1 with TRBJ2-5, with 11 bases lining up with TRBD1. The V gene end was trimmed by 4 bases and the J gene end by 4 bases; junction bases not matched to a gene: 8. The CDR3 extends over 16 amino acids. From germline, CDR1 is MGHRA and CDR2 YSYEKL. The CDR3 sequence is CASSLSGQGVRETQYF. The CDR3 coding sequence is TGCGCCAGCAGCCTTTCGGGACAGGGGGTTCGAGAGACCCAGTACTTC.

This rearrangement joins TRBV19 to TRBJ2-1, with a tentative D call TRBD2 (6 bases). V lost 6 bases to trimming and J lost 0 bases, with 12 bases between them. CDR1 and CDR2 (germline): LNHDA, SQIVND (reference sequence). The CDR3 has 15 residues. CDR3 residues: CASRRGGSSYNEQFF. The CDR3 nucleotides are TGTGCCAGTAGAAGAGGAGGGAGCTCCTACAATGAGCAGTTCTTC.

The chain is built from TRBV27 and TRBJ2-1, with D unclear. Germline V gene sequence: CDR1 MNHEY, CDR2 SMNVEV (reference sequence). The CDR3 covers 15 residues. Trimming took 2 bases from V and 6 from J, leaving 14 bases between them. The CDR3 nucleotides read TGTGCCAGCAGTTTAGCCCCCGGTTCGGGCAATGAGCAGTTCTTC. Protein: CASSLAPGSGNEQFF.

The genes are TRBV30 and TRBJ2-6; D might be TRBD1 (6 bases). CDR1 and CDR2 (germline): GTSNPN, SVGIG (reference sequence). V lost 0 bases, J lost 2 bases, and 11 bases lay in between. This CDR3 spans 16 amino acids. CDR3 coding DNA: TGTGCCTGGAGTGTAAGGGGGTTGACTGGGGCCAACGTCCTGACTTTC. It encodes CAWSVRGLTGANVLTF.

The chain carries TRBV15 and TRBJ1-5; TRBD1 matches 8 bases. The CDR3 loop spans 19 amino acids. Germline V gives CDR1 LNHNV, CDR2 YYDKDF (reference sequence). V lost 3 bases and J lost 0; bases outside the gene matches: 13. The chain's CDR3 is CATSRAATGVGGSNQPQHF. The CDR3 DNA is TGTGCCACCAGCAGGGCAGCGACAGGGGTTGGGGGTAGCAATCAGCCCCAGCATTTT. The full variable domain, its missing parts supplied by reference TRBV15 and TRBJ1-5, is DAMVIQNPRYQVTQFGKPVTLSCSQTLNHNVMYWYQQKSSQAPKLLFHYYDKDFNNEADTPDNFQSRRPNTSFCFLDIRSPGLGDTAMYLCATSRAATGVGGSNQPQHFGDGTRLSIL.

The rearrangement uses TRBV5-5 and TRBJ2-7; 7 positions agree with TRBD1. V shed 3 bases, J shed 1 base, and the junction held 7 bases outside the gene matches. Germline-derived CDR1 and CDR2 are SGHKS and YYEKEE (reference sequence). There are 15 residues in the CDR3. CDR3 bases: TGTGCCAGCAGCTGGTACAGGGGTCCGTCCTACGAGCAGTACTTC. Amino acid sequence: CASSWYRGPSYEQYF.

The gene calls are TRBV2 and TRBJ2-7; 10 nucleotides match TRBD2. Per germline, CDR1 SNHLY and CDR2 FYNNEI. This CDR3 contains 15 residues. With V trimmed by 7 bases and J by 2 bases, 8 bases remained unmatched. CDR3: CASIFRLAGAYEQYF. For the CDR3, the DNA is TGTGCCAGCATTTTTAGGCTAGCGGGAGCCTACGAGCAGTACTTC.

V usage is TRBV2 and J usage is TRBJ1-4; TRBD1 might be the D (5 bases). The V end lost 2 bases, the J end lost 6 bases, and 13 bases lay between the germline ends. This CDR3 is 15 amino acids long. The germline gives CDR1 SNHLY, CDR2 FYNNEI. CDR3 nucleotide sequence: TGTGCCAGCAGTGAATCTGGGGCGTCAGATGAAAAACTGTTTTTT. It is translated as CASSESGASDEKLFF.

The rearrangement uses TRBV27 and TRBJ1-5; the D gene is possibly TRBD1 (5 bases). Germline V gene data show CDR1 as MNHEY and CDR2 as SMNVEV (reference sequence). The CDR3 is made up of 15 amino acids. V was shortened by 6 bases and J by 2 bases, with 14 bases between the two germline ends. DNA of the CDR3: TGTGCCAGCAGGGGACTCTCGGGGGGCAATCAGCCCCAGCATTTT. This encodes CASRGLSGGNQPQHF.

CDR3 sequence: CASSSTGRGARDEKLFF. The CDR3 coding sequence is TGTGCCAGCAGTTCAACTGGCAGGGGCGCCAGGGATGAAAAACTGTTTTTT. The V gene is TRBV27, the J gene TRBJ1-4; a possible D gene is TRBD1 (6 bases). The CDR3 consists of 17 residues. CDR1 and CDR2 (germline): MNHEY, SMNVEV (reference sequence). Deletions cut 4 bases from V and 6 bases from J, with 21 bases between.

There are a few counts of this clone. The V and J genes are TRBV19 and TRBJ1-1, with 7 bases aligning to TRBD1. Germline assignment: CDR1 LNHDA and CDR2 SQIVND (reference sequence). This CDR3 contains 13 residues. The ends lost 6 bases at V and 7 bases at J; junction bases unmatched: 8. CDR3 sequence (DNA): TGTGCCAGTAGCCGGGACAGACCGTTTGAAGCTTTCTTT. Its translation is CASSRDRPFEAFF.

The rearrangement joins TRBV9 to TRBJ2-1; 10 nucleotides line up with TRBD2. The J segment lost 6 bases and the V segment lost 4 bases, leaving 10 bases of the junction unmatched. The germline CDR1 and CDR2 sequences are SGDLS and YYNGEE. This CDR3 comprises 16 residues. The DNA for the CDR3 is TGTGCCAGCAGCCTAAGGACTAGCGGAGGTAGCAATGAGCAGTTCTTC. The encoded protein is CASSLRTSGGSNEQFF.

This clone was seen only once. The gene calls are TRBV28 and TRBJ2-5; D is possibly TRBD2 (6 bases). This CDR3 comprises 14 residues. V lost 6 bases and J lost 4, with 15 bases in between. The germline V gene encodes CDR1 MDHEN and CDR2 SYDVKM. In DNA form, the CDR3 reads TGTGCCAGCAGCTTAAGACTAGTCGGAGAGACCCAGTACTTC. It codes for CASSLRLVGETQYF.

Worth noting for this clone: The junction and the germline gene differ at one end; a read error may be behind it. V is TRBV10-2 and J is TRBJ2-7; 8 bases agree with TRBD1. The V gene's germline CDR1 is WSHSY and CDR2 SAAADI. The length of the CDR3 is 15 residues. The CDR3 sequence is CATSALDRDLRGQYF. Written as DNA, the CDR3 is TGCGCCACCAGTGCGTTGGACAGGGATCTACGAGGGCAGTACTTC.

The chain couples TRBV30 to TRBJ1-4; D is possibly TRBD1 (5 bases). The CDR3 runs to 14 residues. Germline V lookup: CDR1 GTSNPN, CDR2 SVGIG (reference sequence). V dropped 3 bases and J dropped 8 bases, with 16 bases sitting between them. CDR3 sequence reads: CAWSGDWGYEKLFF. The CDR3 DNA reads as TGTGCCTGGAGCGGGGACTGGGGCTACGAAAAACTGTTTTTT. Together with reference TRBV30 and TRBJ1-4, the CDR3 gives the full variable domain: SQTIHQWPATLVQPVGSPLSLECTVEGTSNPNLYWYRQAAGRGLQLLFYSVGIGQISSEVPQNLSASRPQDRQFILSSKKLLLSDSGFYLCAWSGDWGYEKLFFGSGTQLSVL.

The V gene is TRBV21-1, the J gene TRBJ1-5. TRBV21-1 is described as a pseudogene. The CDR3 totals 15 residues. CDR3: CASSKAPQRNQPQHF. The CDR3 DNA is TGTGCCAGCAGCAAAGCGCCCCAGCGAAATCAGCCCCAGCATTTT.